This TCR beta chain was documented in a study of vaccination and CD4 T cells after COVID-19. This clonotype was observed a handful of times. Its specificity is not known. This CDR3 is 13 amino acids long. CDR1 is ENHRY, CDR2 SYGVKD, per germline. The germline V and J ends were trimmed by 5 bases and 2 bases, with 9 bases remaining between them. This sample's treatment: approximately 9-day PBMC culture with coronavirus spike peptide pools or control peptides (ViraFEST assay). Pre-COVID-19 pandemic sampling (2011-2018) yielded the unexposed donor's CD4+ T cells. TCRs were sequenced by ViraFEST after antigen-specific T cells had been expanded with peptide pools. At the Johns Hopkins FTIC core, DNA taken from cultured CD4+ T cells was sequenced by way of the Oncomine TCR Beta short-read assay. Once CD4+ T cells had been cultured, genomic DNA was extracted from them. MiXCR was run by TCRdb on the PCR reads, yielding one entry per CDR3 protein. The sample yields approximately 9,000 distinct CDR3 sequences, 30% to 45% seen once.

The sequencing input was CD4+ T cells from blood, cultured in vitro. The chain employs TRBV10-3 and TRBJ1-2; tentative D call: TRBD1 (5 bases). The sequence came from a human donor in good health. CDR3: CAISLQANYGYTF. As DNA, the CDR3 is TGTGCCATCAGTCTACAGGCCAACTATGGCTACACCTTC.